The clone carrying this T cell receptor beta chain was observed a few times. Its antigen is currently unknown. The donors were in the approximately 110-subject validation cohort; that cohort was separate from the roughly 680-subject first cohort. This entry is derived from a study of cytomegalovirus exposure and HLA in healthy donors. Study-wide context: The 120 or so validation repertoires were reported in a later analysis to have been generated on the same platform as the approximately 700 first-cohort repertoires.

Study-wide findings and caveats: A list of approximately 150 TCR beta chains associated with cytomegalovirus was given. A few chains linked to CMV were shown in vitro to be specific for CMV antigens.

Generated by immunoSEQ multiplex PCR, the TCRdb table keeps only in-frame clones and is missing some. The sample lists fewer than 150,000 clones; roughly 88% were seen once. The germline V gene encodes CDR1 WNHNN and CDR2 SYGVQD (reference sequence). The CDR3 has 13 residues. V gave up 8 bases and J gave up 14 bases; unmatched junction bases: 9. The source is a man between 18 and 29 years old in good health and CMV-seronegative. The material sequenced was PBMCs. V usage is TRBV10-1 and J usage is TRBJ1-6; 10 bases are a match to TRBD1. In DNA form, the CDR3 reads TGCGCCAGCCAGGGACAGGGGTCTGGGTCCCTCCACTTT. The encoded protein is CASQGQGSGSLHF.